These 8 T cell receptor beta chains were all obtained from the same sample, sequenced in a study of blood T cell repertoires in COVID-19. TCRdb keeps only in-frame clones here, not all; method: immunoSEQ multiplex PCR. Seen here are about 480,000 clones, around 89% observed once, and the top ten hold 1.5% to 2%. The source material was PBMCs or T cells enriched from blood (not recorded which). The source of these receptors is a woman aged 40 to 55 who had recovered from COVID-19.

About this clone itself: One end of the junction fails to match germline, which may point to a read error. The chain carries TRBV11-3 and TRBJ2-1, with TRBD2 matching over 13 bases. This CDR3 is built from 18 residues. Per germline, CDR1 SGHNT and CDR2 YENEEA. The CDR3 nucleotides read TGTGCCAGCAGCCTAGATGCCGGGACTAGCGGGACTGACTATGAGCAGTTCTTC. Its protein is CASSLDAGTSGTDYEQFF.

This chain uses TRBV5-6 with TRBJ2-1; perhaps TRBD2 as D (5 bases). The V gene's germline CDR1 is SGHDT and CDR2 YYEEEE. V lost 4 bases, J lost 3 bases, and 14 bases lay in between. The CDR3 loop spans 15 amino acids. The CDR3 nucleotides are TGTGCCAGCAGCCGGGCCCAAGCGGTCTACAATGAGCAGTTCTTC. Its protein is CASSRAQAVYNEQFF.

The chain is built from TRBV4-2 and TRBJ1-6; TRBD1 aligns across 7 bases. Trimming at V came to 3 bases and at J to 9 bases, leaving 14 bases not matched to a gene. The CDR3 spans 17 residues. Germline CDR1 is LGHNA and CDR2 is YNFKEQ. Here the CDR3 DNA reads TGTGCCAGCAGCCAGCCCCCCACCCGGCAGGGGGTTTCACCCCTCCACTTT. Its protein product is CASSQPPTRQGVSPLHF.

The V and J genes are TRBV10-3 and TRBJ1-2, with D possibly TRBD1 on 5 matching bases. The V end was cut by 4 bases, the J end by 2 bases, with 14 bases between. This CDR3 contains 15 residues. Germline CDR1 and CDR2: ENHRY and SYGVKD. The CDR3 region is CAISVVGAANYGYTF. For the CDR3, the DNA is TGTGCCATCAGTGTAGTTGGGGCAGCCAACTATGGCTACACCTTC.

V is TRBV18 and J is TRBJ1-1; tentative D call: TRBD1 (5 bases). With 1 base removed from V and 1 base from J, the gap between germline ends came to 10 bases. CDR1 KGHSH and CDR2 LQKENI come from the germline V gene. The CDR3 has 15 residues. The CDR3 DNA is TGTGCCAGCTCACCACAGCAGGGAACGAACACTGAAGCTTTCTTT. This sequence encodes CASSPQQGTNTEAFF.

This chain uses TRBV5-6 with TRBJ1-4; D ambiguous. CDR1 is SGHDT and CDR2 is YYEEEE in the germline V gene. The CDR3 is made up of 15 amino acids. Trimming removed 0 bases at V and 8 bases at J, with 14 bases between. CDR3 in DNA: TGTGCCAGCAGCTTGGATGACGAGGGAAGGGAAAAACTGTTTTTT. Its protein product is CASSLDDEGREKLFF. The full variable domain, rest sourced from reference TRBV5-6 and TRBJ1-4, is DAGVTQSPTHLIKTRGQQVTLRCSPKSGHDTVSWYQQALGQGPQFIFQYYEEEERQRGNFPDRFSGHQFPNYSSELNVNALLLGDSALYLCASSLDDEGREKLFFGSGTQLSVL.

This chain uses TRBV30 with TRBJ1-2; D is ambiguous. Germline CDR1 is GTSNPN and CDR2 is SVGIG (reference sequence). The CDR3 is made up of 12 amino acids. Trimming left V 0 bases short and J 8 bases short, with 10 bases between. The chain's CDR3 is CAWSVSEWGYTF. CDR3 in DNA: TGTGCCTGGAGTGTATCGGAGTGGGGCTACACCTTC.

This clone was recorded once. This sequence joins TRBV12-3 or TRBV12-4 and TRBJ2-7; D possibly corresponds to TRBD2 (6 bases). Trimming took 6 bases from V and 7 from J, leaving 13 bases between them. The CDR3 spans 12 residues. In nucleotides, the CDR3 is TGTGCCAGCAGGTCGGGAGAGGGGGAGCAGTACTTC. Translation: CASRSGEGEQYF.